Presented here are 8 T cell receptor beta chains from one specimen sequenced in a study of cytotoxic CD8 clonotypes in ibrutinib-treated CLL. The repertoire was sequenced with immunoSEQ multiplex PCR; TCRdb's copy has only in-frame clones and lacks some. Of about 300,000 clones in the sample, less than 85% are singletons; the top ten hold approximately 5.6%. The source material was PBMCs, sampled at disease progression, from a patient treated with ibrutinib. These receptor sequences come from a human donor with chronic lymphocytic leukemia.

The chain has TRBV7-8 and TRBJ2-3; the D gene is possibly TRBD2 (6 bases). V dropped 5 bases and J dropped 2 bases, with 11 bases sitting between them. The CDR3 contains 14 residues. Germline V gene data show CDR1 as SGHVS and CDR2 as FQNEAQ. This CDR3 reads CASSPGLNTDTQYF. The CDR3 nucleotides read TGTGCCAGCAGCCCGGGACTTAACACAGATACGCAGTATTTT. The full variable domain, rest sourced from reference TRBV7-8 and TRBJ2-3, is GAGVSQSPRYKVAKRGQDVALRCDPISGHVSLFWYQQALGQGPEFLTYFQNEAQLDKSGLPSDRFFAERPEGSVSTLKIQRTQQEDSAVYLCASSPGLNTDTQYFGPGTRLTVL.

The chain is built from TRBV6-1 and TRBJ2-5; D not certain. CDR3 length: 15 amino acids. The germline V and J ends were trimmed by 5 bases and 5 bases, with 18 bases remaining between them. Germline CDR1 MNHNS, CDR2 SASEGT. CDR3 residues: CASSLISGSGETQYF. DNA of the CDR3: TGTGCCAGCAGTCTAATATCCGGGTCTGGGGAGACCCAGTACTTC.

The chain joins TRBV2 to TRBJ1-5; the match to TRBD1 covers 9 bases. Germline V gene sequence: CDR1 SNHLY, CDR2 FYNNEI. V was clipped by 7 bases and J by 2 bases; unmatched bases: 6. CDR3 length: 15 amino acids. The CDR3 nucleotides read TGTGCCAGCACCGCCCGGGACAGGGGCAATCAGCCCCAGCATTTT. Translating gives CASTARDRGNQPQHF.

The CDR3 DNA reads TGTGCCAGCAGCGCTGGACAGGGGAACTACGAGCAGTACTTC. As protein: CASSAGQGNYEQYF. The J gene is TRBJ2-7, the V gene TRBV7-9; 9 bases match TRBD1. Germline V gene sequence: CDR1 SEHNR, CDR2 FQNEAQ (reference sequence). The CDR3 is made up of 14 amino acids. The junction had 5 bases not matched to a gene; V was cut back by 5 bases and J by 3 bases.

V usage is TRBV5-1 and J usage is TRBJ2-6; D is unclear. Germline loops: CDR1 SGHRS, CDR2 YFSETQ. This CDR3 comprises 16 residues. The germline V and J ends were trimmed by 6 bases and 0 bases, with 13 bases remaining between them. The CDR3 DNA sequence: TGCGCCAGCACGGGTCTCAGGAGCTCTGGGGCCAACGTCCTGACTTTC. This encodes CASTGLRSSGANVLTF.

The chain combines TRBV7-8 with TRBJ2-1; 8 positions agree with TRBD2. The CDR3 loop spans 15 amino acids. CDR1 and CDR2 from the germline V gene are SGHVS and FQNEAQ. Germline trimming cut 6 bases from V and 2 bases from J; bases unmatched to any gene: 6. The CDR3 loop reads CASSVRLATYNEQFF. For the CDR3, the DNA is TGTGCCAGCAGTGTTCGACTAGCGACCTACAATGAGCAGTTCTTC. Based on the CDR3 plus reference TRBV7-8 and TRBJ2-1, the full variable domain is GAGVSQSPRYKVAKRGQDVALRCDPISGHVSLFWYQQALGQGPEFLTYFQNEAQLDKSGLPSDRFFAERPEGSVSTLKIQRTQQEDSAVYLCASSVRLATYNEQFFGPGTRLTVL.

The count of this clone is one. V is TRBV7-9 and J is TRBJ1-1, with D possibly matching TRBD1 (5 bases). Germline values: CDR1 SEHNR, CDR2 FQNEAQ (reference sequence). The CDR3 consists of 14 residues. V lost 5 bases to trimming and J lost 5 bases, with 15 bases between them. This CDR3 reads CASSPGTSWTEAFF. The DNA of the CDR3 is TGTGCCAGCAGCCCAGGGACGTCGTGGACTGAAGCTTTCTTT.

The chain recombines TRBV28 with TRBJ2-5; TRBD1 matches 7 bases. The CDR3 contains 15 residues. After removal of 4 bases from V and 9 bases from J, the junction contained 14 bases not matched to a gene. CDR1 is MDHEN, CDR2 SYDVKM, per germline. CDR3 amino acids: CASSYRQGLLHPQYF. CDR3 sequence (DNA): TGTGCCAGCAGTTATAGACAGGGTTTGTTGCATCCCCAGTACTTC.